This section outlines one T cell receptor beta chain sequence together with its context. The antigen is unknown. This specimen comes from a study of cytomegalovirus exposure and HLA in healthy donors. CDR3 length: 15 residues. V was clipped by 1 base and J by 7 bases; unmatched bases: 10. Germline-derived CDR1 and CDR2 are SGHNT and YENEEA. Broader study findings: Sequences of the TCR beta chain were said to predict the HLA-A and HLA-B alleles of most subjects accurately.

PCR involved 60 Vbeta and 13 Jbeta primers. The data were produced by immunoSEQ multiplex PCR, yet TCRdb's version contains in-frame clones alone and is incomplete. The data hold about 200,000 clones, with 75% to 90% observed a single time. V usage is TRBV11-3 and J usage is TRBJ2-7, with 7 bases lining up with TRBD1. The receptor comes from a woman aged 45-65 years in good health and CMV-seropositive. Source material: PBMCs. The CDR3 DNA follows: TGTGCCAGCAGCTTAGTTCGGACAGGCAGGCGGGAGCAGTACTTC. Translating it yields CASSLVRTGRREQYF.